This TCR beta chain was found in a study of shared clonotypes between healthy human individuals. With V trimmed by 1 base and J by 1 base, 4 bases remained unmatched. Germline CDR1 is MNHNS and CDR2 is SASEGT. The CDR3 is 16 amino acids. The investigators split CD4+ cells into a CD45RA+ naive subset and a CD45RA-negative memory subset. Study conclusions and caveats: Represented diversity (both genetic and exposure-history) was limited by the small number of donors.

As to this clone: The antigen remains unidentified.

Deep-level assay runs were performed. Across several immunoSEQ plates, the genomic DNA of each subset was split evenly. The protocol was immunoSEQ multiplex PCR, while the TCRdb copy is restricted to in-frame clones and leaves out a portion. The data hold roughly 2 million clones, with roughly 94% observed a single time. J is TRBJ1-5 and V is TRBV6-1; the match to TRBD1 covers 7 bases. Material for sequencing was naive CD4+ T cells sorted from blood. As for subset: CD45RA+ positively selected. The sequence derives from a man aged 18 to 35 in good health. The CDR3 loop reads CASSEEVTGSNQPQHF. The CDR3 region has the DNA TGTGCCAGCAGTGAAGAAGTGACAGGGAGCAATCAGCCCCAGCATTTT.